This entry features one TCR beta chain sequence. Its antigen remains unknown. The CDR3 is 15 residues long. V lost 3 bases, J lost 0 bases, and 9 bases lay in between. The germline CDR1 and CDR2 sequences are DFQATT and SNEGSKA (reference sequence). This sample stems from a study of T-cell reconstitution after alpha-beta-depleted transplantation in children. The study's findings and limits: Most T-cell counts and diversity one year after the transplant came from T cells that were newly produced.

Unique molecular identifiers were incorporated when the TCRbeta library was constructed. One entry per CDR3 protein, called by TCRdb with MiXCR from the PCR reads. The sample consists of about 610,000 distinct CDR3 sequences, around 27% of them appearing once. This chain links TRBV20-1 with TRBJ2-6; D unclear. The material sequenced was PBMCs, taken before TCRalphabeta/CD19-depleted stem cell transplant. The sequence derives from a boy under two years old with Wiskott-Aldrich syndrome, due to receive a stem cell transplant. The CDR3, as DNA: TGCAGTGCTAGCCCTGGAAGCTCTGGGGCCAACGTCCTGACTTTC. This sequence encodes CSASPGSSGANVLTF.